This T cell receptor (beta chain) emerged from a study of T cell responses to AZD1222 COVID-19 vaccine. Generated by immunoSEQ multiplex PCR, the TCRdb table keeps only in-frame clones and is missing some. The repertoire has some 40,000 clones, around three quarters of them found once; the top ten carry approximately 21%. Germline V CDR1 and CDR2: MNHEY, SVGAGI. The CDR3 covers 16 residues. Trimming at V came to 4 bases and at J to 1 base, leaving 6 bases not matched to a gene. As concerns this clone: Its specificity is unknown.

Whole-study findings and limits: Among the donors, most were white British and more were female, and clonal diversity was possibly underestimated. Two doses of AZD1222 preceded a rise in Spike-specific TCR breadth and depth. Mapped onto spike, vaccine-associated CD4 TCRs spanned it and were dominant at 160-218 and 743-854.

The sample consisted of peripheral blood, taken 28 days after the second dose of the MenACWY control vaccine. The sequence was obtained from an adult who received the MenACWY meningococcal vaccine as a control. The rearrangement uses TRBV6-5 and TRBJ1-1, with 10 positions matching TRBD1. The CDR3: CASSSPDRGENTEAFF. The CDR3 nucleotides read TGTGCCAGCAGTTCTCCGGACAGGGGGGAGAACACTGAAGCTTTCTTT.